The 5 T cell receptor beta chains in this list originate from one sample, sequenced in a study of blood T cells in healthy people across ages. The authors ran a second PCR of 7 to 11 cycles using a sample-barcoded 5' primer and a J-beta primer mix. TCRdb re-called the 5' RACE reads through MiXCR, storing one row per CDR3 protein. The data contain more than 500,000 distinct CDR3 sequences, 27% of them singletons. This sample was shared with a second study, whose subject was T cells of mothers and their children.

Input material: blood. The receptors were sampled from a boy aged 2 to 10 in good health.

This clonotype was observed a handful of times. Its ends do not fully match the called genes, so a read error is possible. The rearrangement links TRBV5-1 to TRBJ2-7; D is undetermined. The CDR3 spans 16 residues. From germline, CDR1 is SGHRS and CDR2 YFSETQ. The CDR3 here is CASSPSSFTLQYEQYF. CDR3 nucleotides: TGTGCCAGCAGCCCCTCCTCTTTTACTCTACAATACGAGCAGTACTTC.

The chain links TRBV29-1 to TRBJ1-2; D is uncertain. The CDR3 sequence is 9 residues long. V dropped 4 bases and J dropped 8 bases, with 5 bases sitting between them. Germline CDR1 is SQVTM and CDR2 is ANQGSEA. The CDR3 region has the DNA TGCAGCGTTGCGAACGGCTACACCTTC. Its translation: CSVANGYTF.

V usage is TRBV12-3 or TRBV12-4 and J usage is TRBJ2-1, with TRBD2 identical over 7 bases. The CDR3 runs to 16 residues. The J segment lost 3 bases and the V segment lost 7 bases, leaving 12 bases of the junction unmatched. CDR3 sequence (DNA): TGTGCCAGCACCTTCCGGGGGGTCCTCCTCTACAATGAGCAGTTCTTC. Amino acid sequence: CASTFRGVLLYNEQFF.

This clonotype was seen a few times. In nucleotides, the CDR3 is TGTGCCAGCAGCGCGACAGGGAGCCCAACTGAAGCTTTCTTT. Its translation: CASSATGSPTEAFF. This chain uses TRBV7-9 with TRBJ1-1, with 7 nucleotides matching TRBD1. This CDR3 contains 14 residues. V lost 5 bases to trimming and J lost 5 bases; unmatched junction nucleotides: 8. CDR1 is SEHNR, CDR2 FQNEAQ, per germline (reference sequence). Complete variable domain (other parts from reference TRBV7-9 and TRBJ1-1): DTGVSQNPRHKITKRGQNVTFRCDPISEHNRLYWYRQTLGQGPEFLTYFQNEAQLEKSRLLSDRFSAERPKGSFSTLEIQRTEQGDSAMYLCASSATGSPTEAFFGQGTRLTVV.

V gene TRBV7-3 combines with J gene TRBJ2-1; tentative D call: TRBD1 (6 bases). There are 13 residues in the CDR3. V was clipped by 5 bases and J by 5 bases, with 10 bases between them. The germline V gene encodes CDR1 SGHTA and CDR2 FQGTGA. CDR3 sequence (DNA): TGTGCCAGCAGCCCCCACAGGGACAATGAGCAGTTCTTC. It is translated as CASSPHRDNEQFF.